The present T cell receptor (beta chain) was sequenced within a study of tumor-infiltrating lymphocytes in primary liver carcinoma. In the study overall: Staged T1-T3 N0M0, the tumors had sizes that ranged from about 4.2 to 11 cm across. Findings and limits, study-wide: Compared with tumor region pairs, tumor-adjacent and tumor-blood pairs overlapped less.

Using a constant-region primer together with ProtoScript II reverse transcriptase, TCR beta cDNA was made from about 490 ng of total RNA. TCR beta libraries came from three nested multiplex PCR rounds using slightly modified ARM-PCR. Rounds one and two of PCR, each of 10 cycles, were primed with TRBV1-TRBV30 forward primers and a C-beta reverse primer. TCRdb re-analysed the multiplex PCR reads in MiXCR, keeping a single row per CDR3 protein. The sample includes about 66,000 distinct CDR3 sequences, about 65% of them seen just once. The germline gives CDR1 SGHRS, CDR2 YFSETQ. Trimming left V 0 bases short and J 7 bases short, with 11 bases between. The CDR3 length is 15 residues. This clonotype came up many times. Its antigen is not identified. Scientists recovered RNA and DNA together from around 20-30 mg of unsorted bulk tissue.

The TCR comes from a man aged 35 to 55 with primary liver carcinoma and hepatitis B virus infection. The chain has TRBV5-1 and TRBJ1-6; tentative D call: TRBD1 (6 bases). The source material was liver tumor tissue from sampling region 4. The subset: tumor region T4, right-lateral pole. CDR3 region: CASSLEVRGNSPLHF. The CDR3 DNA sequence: TGCGCCAGCAGCTTGGAGGTCAGGGGAAATTCACCCCTCCACTTT.